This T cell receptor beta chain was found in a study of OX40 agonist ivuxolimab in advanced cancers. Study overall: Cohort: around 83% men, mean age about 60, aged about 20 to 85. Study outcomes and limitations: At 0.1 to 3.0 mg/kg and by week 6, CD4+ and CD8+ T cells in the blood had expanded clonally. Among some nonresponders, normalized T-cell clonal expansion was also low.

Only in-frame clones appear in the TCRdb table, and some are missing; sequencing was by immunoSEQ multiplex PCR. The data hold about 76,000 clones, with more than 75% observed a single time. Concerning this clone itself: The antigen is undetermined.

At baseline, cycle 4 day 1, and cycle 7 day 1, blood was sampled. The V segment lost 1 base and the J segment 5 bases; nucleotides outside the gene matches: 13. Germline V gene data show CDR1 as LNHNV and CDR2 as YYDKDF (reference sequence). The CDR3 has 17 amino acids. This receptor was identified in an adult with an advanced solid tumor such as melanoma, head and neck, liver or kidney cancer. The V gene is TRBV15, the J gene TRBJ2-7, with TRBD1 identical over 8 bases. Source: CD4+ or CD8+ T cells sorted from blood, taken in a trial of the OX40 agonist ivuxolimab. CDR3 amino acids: CATSRVLSGTGAHEQYF. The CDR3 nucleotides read TGTGCCACCAGCAGAGTATTATCCGGGACAGGAGCCCACGAGCAGTACTTC.